This T cell receptor beta chain came from a study of control samples from healthy donors and cancer patients. After removal of 2 bases from V and 5 bases from J, the junction contained 9 bases not matched to a gene. CDR1 and CDR2 from the germline V gene are LGHNA and YSLEER. This CDR3 is built from 16 residues. Clones were read by immunoSEQ multiplex PCR, and TCRdb kept only the in-frame ones, dropping some. Among 120,000 or so clones, 85% to 95% were seen once, and the ten largest hold about 4%. The sequence came from a young man in good health. The genes are TRBV4-3 and TRBJ1-1; 9 nucleotides line up with TRBD1. The sample consisted of blood. In DNA, the CDR3 is TGCGCCAGCAGCCAAACGCTGGACAGGGGTGGGACTGAAGCTTTCTTT. Translating it yields CASSQTLDRGGTEAFF.